This entry lists 19 T cell receptor beta chains sequenced from one sample in a study of blood T cell repertoires in COVID-19. Using immunoSEQ multiplex PCR, the repertoire was profiled, and TCRdb retains in-frame clones only, with some absent. The sample shows 170,000 or so clones, just over 85% of them seen only once. The sample taken for sequencing was PBMCs or T cells enriched from blood (not recorded which). The receptors shown here come from a woman under 30 who had recovered from COVID-19.

The chain employs TRBV12-5 and TRBJ2-2; TRBD1 might be the D (5 bases). Germline values: CDR1 LGHNT, CDR2 FRNRAP. This CDR3 has 14 residues. V dropped 1 base and J dropped 5 bases, with 8 bases sitting between them. CDR3 sequence: CASGLGQLTGELFF. The CDR3 DNA is TGTGCTAGTGGTTTGGGACAGTTGACCGGGGAGCTGTTTTTT.

CDR3 amino acids: CASSAGLAVEQYF. In DNA, the CDR3 is TGTGCCAGCAGTGCGGGACTAGCGGTAGAGCAGTACTTC. The V call is TRBV2, the J call TRBJ2-7; TRBD2 aligns across 11 bases. Germline V CDR1 and CDR2: SNHLY, FYNNEI. The V gene end was trimmed by 4 bases and the J gene end by 7 bases; junction bases not matched to a gene: 3. The CDR3 contains 13 residues.

The rearrangement links TRBV28 to TRBJ2-1; tentatively, D is TRBD2 (6 bases). Germline CDR1 is MDHEN and CDR2 is SYDVKM. V lost 10 bases to trimming and J lost 8 bases, with 18 bases between them. There are 13 residues in the CDR3. The CDR3 region has the DNA TGTGCCACCCTAGGGACTCACCCGGATGAGCAGTTCTTC. It encodes CATLGTHPDEQFF.

This chain joins TRBV27 and TRBJ2-7; 8 bases line up with TRBD1. The CDR3 spans 15 residues. Germline CDR1 MNHEY, CDR2 SMNVEV (reference sequence). Losses at the gene ends were 3 bases for V and 2 bases for J; bases not matched to a gene: 6. CDR3 sequence (DNA): TGTGCCAGCAGTTTTCGGTCAGGGGGCGCCTACGAGCAGTACTTC. Translation: CASSFRSGGAYEQYF.

This chain connects TRBV5-4 to TRBJ2-1, with 7 bases aligning to TRBD1. Germline trimming cut 5 bases from V and 7 bases from J; bases unmatched to any gene: 9. The germline V gene has CDR1 SGHNT and CDR2 YYREEE (reference sequence). The CDR3 is made up of 14 amino acids. The CDR3 nucleotides are TGTGCCAGCAGGGCGCTCGACAGGGTAAATGAGCAGTTCTTC. Translation gives CASRALDRVNEQFF.

V is TRBV4-2 and J is TRBJ1-1; D gene unclear. The CDR3 sequence is 14 residues long. The V end was cut by 0 bases, the J end by 0 bases, with 5 bases between. Germline CDR1 reads LGHNA; CDR2 reads YNFKEQ. CDR3 sequence: CASSQDRMNTEAFF. DNA for the CDR3: TGTGCCAGCAGCCAAGACAGAATGAACACTGAAGCTTTCTTT.

The CDR3 here is CASSYTGANEQFF. The DNA for the CDR3 is TGTGCCAGTAGTTATACAGGGGCTAATGAGCAGTTCTTC. The rearrangement joins TRBV19 to TRBJ2-1, with TRBD1 matching 7 bases. V shed 5 bases and J 7 bases; nucleotides not matched to a gene: 5. This CDR3 is built from 13 residues. CDR1 is LNHDA and CDR2 is SQIVND in the germline V gene (reference sequence).

V is TRBV27 and J is TRBJ2-1, with 8 bases aligning to TRBD1. From germline, CDR1 is MNHEY and CDR2 SMNVEV (reference sequence). The trim removed 5 bases at V and 4 bases at J, leaving 7 bases unmatched. The CDR3 spans 15 residues. CDR3 nucleotide sequence: TGTGCCAGCAGTACCCGGGACAGGAAATACAATGAGCAGTTCTTC. Its translation: CASSTRDRKYNEQFF.

This chain connects TRBV27 to TRBJ1-5; possibly TRBD1 for D (6 bases). The CDR3 totals 15 residues. Trimming removed 5 bases from V and 4 bases from J, with 15 bases in between. Germline values: CDR1 MNHEY, CDR2 SMNVEV (reference sequence). Here the CDR3 reads CASSPTGQPNQPQHF. CDR3 nucleotide sequence: TGTGCCAGCAGTCCCACGGGACAACCTAATCAGCCCCAGCATTTT.

The chain uses TRBV4-1 and TRBJ2-7; D unclear. Germline loops: CDR1 MGHRA, CDR2 YSYEKL. Deletions cut 4 bases from V and 0 bases from J, with 16 bases between. The CDR3 covers 16 residues. Here the CDR3 reads CASSRNQFIHSYEQYF. As DNA, the CDR3 is TGCGCCAGCAGCCGAAACCAGTTCATCCACTCCTACGAGCAGTACTTC.

The chain joins TRBV7-3 to TRBJ2-1; D is undetermined. This CDR3 has 12 amino acids. Germline V gene data show CDR1 as SGHTA and CDR2 as FQGTGA. Deletions cut 5 bases from V and 10 bases from J, with 12 bases between. Here the CDR3 reads CASSVTAGEQFF. CDR3 in DNA: TGTGCCAGCAGCGTCACGGCCGGGGAGCAGTTCTTC.

The rearrangement uses TRBV9 and TRBJ2-4; the D gene is possibly TRBD2 (6 bases). The V end was cut by 4 bases, the J end by 1 base, with 12 bases between. Germline CDR1 is SGDLS and CDR2 is YYNGEE. CDR3 length equals 15 residues. The CDR3: CASSPRGRAKNIQYF. The CDR3 DNA reads TGTGCCAGCAGCCCCCGGGGGAGGGCCAAAAACATTCAGTACTTC.

The chain combines TRBV2 with TRBJ1-1, with D maybe TRBD1 (5 bases). The CDR3 is 12 residues long. The V end was cut by 6 bases, the J end by 7 bases, with 12 bases between. In germline, CDR1 is SNHLY, CDR2 FYNNEI. For the CDR3, the DNA is TGTGCCAGCAGGGGGGGGTTTGATGAAGCTTTCTTT. Translation gives CASRGGFDEAFF.

V and J are TRBV7-2 and TRBJ2-3, with D possibly matching TRBD1 (6 bases). The germline gives CDR1 SGHTA, CDR2 FQGNSA. V lost 3 bases, J lost 2 bases, and 9 bases lay in between. The CDR3 contains 14 residues. CDR3 nucleotide sequence: TGTGCCAGCAGCTTGGGACAATTCACAGATACGCAGTATTTT. It is translated as CASSLGQFTDTQYF.

The rearrangement links TRBV28 to TRBJ1-1, with unresolved D. The CDR3 covers 13 residues. The germline V and J ends were trimmed by 4 bases and 0 bases, with 6 bases remaining between them. CDR1 is MDHEN, CDR2 SYDVKM, per germline. CDR3 nucleotides: TGTGCCAGCAGTTCGTCCGTGAACACTGAAGCTTTCTTT. It specifies CASSSSVNTEAFF.

This chain connects TRBV2 to TRBJ2-5; 9 bases agree with TRBD1. This CDR3 comprises 13 residues. Germline V gene lookup returns CDR1 SNHLY and CDR2 FYNNEI. J lost 4 bases, V lost 6 bases, and 3 bases had no gene match. This CDR3 reads CASRGQGGETQYF. CDR3 bases: TGTGCCAGCAGGGGACAGGGTGGAGAGACCCAGTACTTC.

CDR3 sequence reads: CASSQDPAATLNEQFF. CDR3 nucleotide sequence: TGCGCCAGCAGCCAAGATCCGGCGGCGACCCTTAATGAGCAGTTCTTC. The chain combines TRBV4-3 with TRBJ2-1; D remains ambiguous. The CDR3 loop spans 16 amino acids. Germline V gives CDR1 LGHNA, CDR2 YSLEER. V was trimmed by 0 bases and J by 7 bases, leaving 16 bases between them.

The chain uses TRBV21-1 and TRBJ1-5. TRBV21-1 is classified as a pseudogene. The CDR3 totals 14 residues. CDR3: CASSKRTGNQPQHF. The DNA for the CDR3 is TGTGCCAGCAGCAAAAGGACTGGCAATCAGCCCCAGCATTTT.

The chain employs TRBV28 and TRBJ2-5; 7 nucleotides line up with TRBD2. CDR1 is MDHEN, CDR2 SYDVKM, per germline. The CDR3 length is 14 residues. The V segment lost 5 bases and the J segment 0 bases; nucleotides outside the gene matches: 3. The DNA for the CDR3 is TGTGCCAGCAGTCTGGGGGGGAACCAAGAGACCCAGTACTTC. Amino acids: CASSLGGNQETQYF.